This passage covers 6 T cell receptor beta chains from one sample sequenced in a study of blood T cell repertoires in COVID-19. Some clones are missing from TCRdb's copy, which holds only in-frame ones; the method was immunoSEQ multiplex PCR. The top ten clones hold around 12% of a sample with around 65,000 clones, roughly 80% of them seen once. The sample consisted of peripheral blood. The receptor source for this set is a human donor in a cohort sampled during active COVID-19.

This clone was detected only once. V usage is TRBV29-1 and J usage is TRBJ2-7, with 7 nucleotides matching TRBD1. V shed 7 bases, J shed 2 bases, and the junction held 11 bases outside the gene matches. The CDR3 has 14 amino acids. Germline V lookup: CDR1 SQVTM, CDR2 ANQGSEA. Here the CDR3 reads CSALGGLRTYEQYF. Here the CDR3 DNA reads TGCAGCGCTCTAGGGGGCCTAAGAACCTACGAGCAGTACTTC.

This clone has a count of ten or more. V is TRBV5-6 and J is TRBJ1-6; no clear D gene. Germline V gene sequence: CDR1 SGHDT, CDR2 YYEEEE. This CDR3 comprises 13 residues. The ends were cut back, 4 bases at V and 9 bases at J, with 11 bases in the middle. In DNA, the CDR3 is TGTGCCAGCAGCCCTCCGGGATTTTCACCCCTCCACTTT. It translates to CASSPPGFSPLHF.

The CDR3 protein is CASSRDSLDSGYTF. CDR3 coding DNA: TGTGCCAGCAGCCGGGACAGCCTAGATTCTGGCTACACCTTC. The J gene is TRBJ1-2, the V gene TRBV5-5; 7 positions match TRBD1. The germline V gene encodes CDR1 SGHKS and CDR2 YYEKEE (reference sequence). V lost 4 bases, J lost 7 bases, and 10 bases stayed unmatched. The CDR3 is made up of 14 amino acids.

This chain connects TRBV7-9 to TRBJ2-2; the D is unclear. Germline loops: CDR1 SEHNR, CDR2 FQNEAQ (reference sequence). The CDR3 is made up of 11 amino acids. V was shortened by 5 bases and J by 9 bases, with 7 bases between the two germline ends. In nucleotides, the CDR3 is TGTGCCAGCAGCCTAAGTTGGGAGCTGTTTTTT. Amino acid sequence: CASSLSWELFF.

This sequence joins TRBV5-1 and TRBJ2-5; 7 bases agree with TRBD1. Unmatched junction bases numbered 8, after V lost 2 bases and J lost 1 base. Germline V lookup: CDR1 SGHRS, CDR2 YFSETQ. The CDR3 runs to 16 residues. Here the CDR3 DNA reads TGCGCCAGCAGCTTACGTACATGGACAGGCCAAGAGACCCAGTACTTC. This encodes CASSLRTWTGQETQYF.

The chain carries TRBV28 and TRBJ1-1; a weak D match, TRBD1 (5 bases). V shed 4 bases and J shed 5 bases, with 11 bases lying between them. The length of the CDR3 is 13 residues. Germline V gene sequence: CDR1 MDHEN, CDR2 SYDVKM. The CDR3 loop is CASSSGGRTEAFF. In DNA, the CDR3 is TGTGCCAGCAGTTCCGGGGGGAGGACTGAAGCTTTCTTT.